The 19 T cell receptor beta chains listed next were all sequenced from one sample in a study of shared clonotypes between healthy human individuals. The data were produced by immunoSEQ multiplex PCR, yet TCRdb's version contains in-frame clones alone and is incomplete. The sample includes some 2,500,000 clones, roughly 93% of them seen just once. The sequencing input was naive CD4+ T cells from PBMCs. Subset denoted: CD45RA+ positively selected. These receptors originate from a man between 18 and 29 years old in good health. Some clones in this sample may be carry-over from other donors' samples.

The V call is TRBV9, the J call TRBJ2-7, with TRBD1 as a possible D gene (6 bases). Germline loops: CDR1 SGDLS, CDR2 YYNGEE. This CDR3 spans 15 amino acids. Trimming pared 2 bases from V and 3 bases from J, leaving 15 bases between. As DNA, the CDR3 is TGTGCCAGCAGCGTCACTTCGACAGGTCGCTACGAGCAGTACTTC. Protein: CASSVTSTGRYEQYF.

This rearrangement joins TRBV5-1 to TRBJ2-7; no reliable D call. The CDR3 runs 13 residues. V was shortened by 4 bases and J by 7 bases, with 15 bases between the two germline ends. Germline V lookup: CDR1 SGHRS, CDR2 YFSETQ. In DNA, the CDR3 is TGCGCCAGCAGCCAAGGATTCTTGGGGGAGCAGTACTTC. Translated: CASSQGFLGEQYF. Full variable domain (rest looked up from reference TRBV5-1 and TRBJ2-7): KAGVTQTPRYLIKTRGQQVTLSCSPISGHRSVSWYQQTPGQGLQFLFEYFSETQRNKGNFPGRFSGRQFSNSRSEMNVSTLELGDSALYLCASSQGFLGEQYFGPGTRLTVT.

The chain couples TRBV6-5 to TRBJ2-7; D call uncertain. V lost 4 bases to trimming and J lost 1 base, with 8 bases between them. Germline V lookup: CDR1 MNHEY, CDR2 SVGAGI. The CDR3 has 13 amino acids. The CDR3 DNA reads TGTGCCAGCAGTTTAAAGGGTTCCTACGAGCAGTACTTC. Amino acids: CASSLKGSYEQYF.

The chain uses TRBV27 and TRBJ2-3, with 11 bases matching TRBD2. The CDR3 consists of 20 residues. With 6 bases clipped from V and 1 base from J, the junction kept 18 bases outside the gene matches. Germline lookup yields CDR1 MNHEY and CDR2 SMNVEV (reference sequence). CDR3 nucleotide sequence: TGTGCCAGCAGACTCCTTAGCGGGAGGGCCTCGCTACCTGGCACAGATACGCAGTATTTT. This translates into CASRLLSGRASLPGTDTQYF.

The chain employs TRBV30 and TRBJ2-3; the D gene is possibly TRBD2 (5 bases). Germline V gene sequence: CDR1 GTSNPN, CDR2 SVGIG (reference sequence). V was shortened by 2 bases and J by 4 bases, with 19 bases between the two germline ends. CDR3 length: 16 residues. The DNA for the CDR3 is TGTGCCTGGAGTAGACGGACGCCCCTGAGGGCAGATACGCAGTATTTT. Translated, it gives CAWSRRTPLRADTQYF.

Only one count was recorded for this clone. The V call is TRBV7-6, the J call TRBJ1-1, with D hard to call. CDR3 length equals 13 residues. Germline CDR1 SGHVS, CDR2 FNYEAQ. V dropped 10 bases and J dropped 2 bases, with 14 bases sitting between them. CDR3 loop: CATRRAANTEAFF. Written as DNA, the CDR3 is TGTGCCACCCGCCGGGCCGCTAACACTGAAGCTTTCTTT. The variable domain in full, completed from reference TRBV7-6 and TRBJ1-1, reads GAGVSQSPRYKVTKRGQDVALRCDPISGHVSLYWYRQALGQGPEFLTYFNYEAQQDKSGLPNDRFSAERPEGSISTLTIQRTEQRDSAMYRCATRRAANTEAFFGQGTRLTVV.

This chain connects TRBV18 to TRBJ2-7; maybe TRBD2 (6 bases). Germline V CDR1 and CDR2: KGHSH, LQKENI. The CDR3 runs 15 residues. The V end lost 4 bases, the J end lost 0 bases, and 13 bases lay between the germline ends. The CDR3 nucleotides read TGTGCCAGCTCACAGTCGGGACTGTCCTCCTACGAGCAGTACTTC. The encoded protein is CASSQSGLSSYEQYF.

The rearrangement uses TRBV4-2 and TRBJ1-2; D is perhaps TRBD1 (5 bases). Germline loops: CDR1 LGHNA, CDR2 YNFKEQ. The CDR3 is made up of 15 amino acids. V lost 0 bases and J lost 4, with 12 bases in between. Here the CDR3 reads CASSQDERGPYGYTF. In DNA, the CDR3 is TGTGCCAGCAGCCAAGACGAAAGGGGTCCCTATGGCTACACCTTC.

The J gene is TRBJ1-1, the V gene TRBV28; TRBD1 might be the D (6 bases). Trimming left V 3 bases short and J 5 bases short, with 10 bases between. CDR3 length: 13 residues. CDR1 is MDHEN, CDR2 SYDVKM, per germline. CDR3 nucleotide sequence: TGTGCCAGCAGTTTCGTAGGGGGTACTGAAGCTTTCTTT. Protein product: CASSFVGGTEAFF.

The rearrangement joins TRBV28 to TRBJ1-1; D unclear. CDR3 length equals 15 residues. Trimming cost V 3 bases and J 1 base, with 12 bases left between them. Per germline, CDR1 MDHEN and CDR2 SYDVKM. This chain's CDR3 is CASSFPGLGNTEAFF. CDR3 DNA: TGTGCCAGCAGTTTCCCGGGGTTGGGGAACACTGAAGCTTTCTTT.

In the case of this clone: Other nucleotide sequences from this sample produce the same CDR3. The chain joins TRBV18 to TRBJ2-1; no definite D call. The CDR3 spans 13 residues. Germline lookup yields CDR1 KGHSH and CDR2 LQKENI. Trimming took 0 bases from V and 8 from J, leaving 8 bases between them. CDR3 sequence reads: CASSPPSSDEQFF. CDR3 coding DNA: TGTGCCAGCTCACCACCGTCAAGTGATGAGCAGTTCTTC. Drawing the rest from reference TRBV18 and TRBJ2-1, the complete variable domain is NAGVMQNPRHLVRRRGQEARLRCSPMKGHSHVYWYRQLPEEGLKFMVYLQKENIIDESGMPKERFSAEFPKEGPSILRIQQVVRGDSAAYFCASSPPSSDEQFFGPGTRLTVL.

This sequence joins TRBV28 and TRBJ2-5; D possibly corresponds to TRBD2 (7 bases). The CDR3 loop spans 15 amino acids. V was shortened by 6 bases and J by 2 bases, with 16 bases between the two germline ends. Looked up from germline, CDR1 is MDHEN and CDR2 is SYDVKM. The CDR3 DNA sequence: TGTGCCAGCAGACAAGGGGGGGCGGGACAAGAGACCCAGTACTTC. Translation: CASRQGGAGQETQYF.

The table lists this clone with a count of one. The chain has TRBV7-2 and TRBJ1-1; tentatively, D is TRBD1 (5 bases). The germline V gene encodes CDR1 SGHTA and CDR2 FQGNSA. This CDR3 contains 16 residues. V was pared by 3 bases and J by 1 base, with 15 bases between. The CDR3 sequence is CASSLIPGTSNTEAFF. The DNA of the CDR3 is TGTGCCAGCAGCTTGATACCCGGGACGTCGAACACTGAAGCTTTCTTT. Supplemented by reference TRBV7-2 and TRBJ1-1, the full variable domain reads GAGVSQSPSNKVTEKGKDVELRCDPISGHTALYWYRQSLGQGLEFLIYFQGNSAPDKSGLPSDRFSAERTGGSVSTLTIQRTQQEDSAVYLCASSLIPGTSNTEAFFGQGTRLTVV.

The J gene is TRBJ1-4, the V gene TRBV30, with TRBD1 matching 9 bases. This CDR3 has 14 residues. V shed 2 bases, J shed 5 bases, and the junction held 3 bases outside the gene matches. Germline-derived CDR1 and CDR2 are GTSNPN and SVGIG (reference sequence). The CDR3 bases are TGTGCCTGGAGTCTGGGACAGGGAAATGAAAAACTGTTTTTT. Its translation is CAWSLGQGNEKLFF.

The DNA of the CDR3 is TGTGCCAGCAGTGAAGGGCCCTCTTATGCTACGTTTTTT. It yields the protein CASSEGPSYATFF. This chain connects TRBV6-1 to TRBJ1-4; D is unclear. Trimming left V 1 base short and J 16 bases short, with 16 bases between. Germline values: CDR1 MNHNS, CDR2 SASEGT. The CDR3 covers 13 residues.

This clone appeared a single time. The chain uses TRBV4-3 and TRBJ1-6; a weak D match, TRBD1 (6 bases). CDR1 and CDR2 from the germline V gene are LGHNA and YSLEER. The ends were cut back, 3 bases at V and 8 bases at J, with 8 bases in the middle. This CDR3 has 13 residues. CDR3 loop: CASSQNRDSPLHF. The CDR3 nucleotides read TGCGCCAGCAGCCAGAACAGGGATTCACCCCTCCACTTT.

Remarks on this clone: In the same sample, other DNA sequences code for this CDR3. This chain joins TRBV20-1 and TRBJ1-1, with D unresolved. The CDR3 is 10 residues long. Trimming stripped 6 bases from V and 7 bases from J, with 9 bases between. Germline loops: CDR1 DFQATT, CDR2 SNEGSKA (reference sequence). The CDR3 DNA follows: TGCAGTGCCTCCCGGGGTGAAGCTTTCTTT. Encoded protein: CSASRGEAFF.

CDR3 sequence (DNA): TGCGCCAGCAGCTTGCTACAGGGGAGCGAGACCCAGTACTTC. It yields the protein CASSLLQGSETQYF. V and J are TRBV5-1 and TRBJ2-5, with TRBD1 matching over 7 bases. After removal of 1 base from V and 5 bases from J, the junction contained 5 bases not matched to a gene. CDR1 and CDR2 (germline): SGHRS, YFSETQ. The CDR3 is 14 residues long.

The rearrangement links TRBV29-1 to TRBJ1-1, with a tentative D call TRBD1 (5 bases). The CDR3 totals 14 residues. In germline, CDR1 is SQVTM, CDR2 ANQGSEA. Deletions cut 5 bases from V and 0 bases from J, with 13 bases between. For the CDR3, the DNA is TGCAGCGTTCCCCGGGACGGCTTGAACACTGAAGCTTTCTTT. Translation gives CSVPRDGLNTEAFF.